This T cell receptor (beta chain) was observed in a study of T cell changes during pregnancy in multiple sclerosis. The CDR3 has 17 amino acids. The J segment lost 5 bases and the V segment lost 5 bases, leaving 12 bases of the junction unmatched. CDR1 and CDR2 (germline): PRHDT, FYEKMQ (reference sequence). Produced via immunoSEQ multiplex PCR; TCRdb's table is partial and in-frame only. The sample yields about 80,000 clones, around 90% seen once. The sequence derives from a female donor with multiple sclerosis, enrolled in a pregnancy study. The chain is built from TRBV13 and TRBJ2-3; 11 nucleotides agree with TRBD2. The specimen was peripheral blood, collected before pregnancy. The CDR3 coding sequence is TGTGCCAGCAGCCTTTCCCATAGCGGGGGGGCTGAAGATACGCAGTATTTT. This encodes CASSLSHSGGAEDTQYF.